The T cell receptor (beta chain) described here comes from a study of cytomegalovirus exposure and HLA in healthy donors. This clone was seen a handful of times. Vbeta (60) and Jbeta (13) primers were used in the PCR. Generated by immunoSEQ multiplex PCR, the TCRdb table keeps only in-frame clones and is missing some. Among 110,000 to 150,000 clones, over 65% were seen once, and the ten largest hold roughly 2.9%. CDR1 is MNHNY, CDR2 SVGAGI, per germline (reference sequence). The CDR3 runs 16 residues. Trimming left V 0 bases short and J 7 bases short, with 18 bases between. The receptor was derived from a female donor in good health and CMV-seronegative. The sample consisted of PBMCs. The V call is TRBV6-6, the J call TRBJ1-1, with TRBD1 as a possible D gene (5 bases). The chain's CDR3 is CASSYSQRVGGVEAFF. For the CDR3, the DNA is TGTGCCAGCAGTTACTCGCAGAGGGTTGGAGGGGTTGAAGCTTTCTTT.